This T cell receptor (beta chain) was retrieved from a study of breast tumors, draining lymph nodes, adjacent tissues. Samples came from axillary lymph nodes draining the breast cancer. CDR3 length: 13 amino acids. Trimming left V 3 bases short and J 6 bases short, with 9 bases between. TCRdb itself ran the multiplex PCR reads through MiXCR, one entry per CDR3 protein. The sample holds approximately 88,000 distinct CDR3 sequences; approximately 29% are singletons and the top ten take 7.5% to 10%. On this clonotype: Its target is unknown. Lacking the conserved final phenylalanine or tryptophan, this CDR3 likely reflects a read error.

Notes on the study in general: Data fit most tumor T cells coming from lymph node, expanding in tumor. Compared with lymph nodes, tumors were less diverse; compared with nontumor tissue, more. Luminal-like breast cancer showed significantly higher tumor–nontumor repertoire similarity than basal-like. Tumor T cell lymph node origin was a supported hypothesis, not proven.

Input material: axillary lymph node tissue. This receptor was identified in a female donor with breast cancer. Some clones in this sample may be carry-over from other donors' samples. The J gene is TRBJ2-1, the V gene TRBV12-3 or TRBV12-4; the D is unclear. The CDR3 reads CASSLSLFNEQFL. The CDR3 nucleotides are TGTGCCAGCAGTTTGAGCCTGTTCAATGAGCAGTTCCTC.